This TCR beta chain is from a study of cytomegalovirus exposure and HLA in healthy donors. On the study more broadly: There were 90 million to 140 million unique TCR beta sequences, drawn from 200 million or so T cells, in an earlier analysis.

Notes on the study in general: Most TCR beta V segments were productive about 87% or about 30% of the time in an earlier analysis. Investigators reported fewer than 200 TCR beta chains as tied to cytomegalovirus. A classifier reportedly called cytomegalovirus status with high sensitivity and specificity.

This CDR3 is built from 13 residues. Trimming removed 0 bases at V and 7 bases at J, with 4 bases between. Germline V CDR1 and CDR2: MNHEY, SMNVEV (reference sequence). PCR was performed using 60 Vbeta and 13 Jbeta primers. This table comes from immunoSEQ multiplex PCR, and its TCRdb copy is limited to in-frame clones, with some not included. This sample contains about 52,000 clones. Worth noting for this clone: The antigen is undetermined.

This sequence was found in a woman in her sixties or seventies in good health and CMV-seropositive. Sequenced input: PBMCs. The chain uses TRBV27 and TRBJ1-6, with no clear D. The CDR3 reads CASSLSQNSPLHF. CDR3 DNA: TGTGCCAGCAGTTTATCGCAGAATTCACCCCTCCACTTT.